Shown below are 15 T cell receptor beta chains from a single sample sequenced in a study of low-dose radiotherapy and immunotherapy resistance in tumors. Time point here: before trial treatment. TRAV- and TRBV-specific primers, spanning alpha and beta chains, primed first-strand cDNA. With a V-primer adapter and a constant-region primer, TCRs were amplified for about 20 PCR cycles. A single record per CDR3 protein comes from TCRdb applying MiXCR to the reads. The profile shows tens of thousands of distinct CDR3 sequences, 15% to 20% of them singletons. Sequenced material: PBMCs, taken before treatment. The origin of the receptors is a male donor with prostate cancer.

This clonotype showed up many times. J is TRBJ2-7 and V is TRBV6-5, with TRBD1 matching over 12 bases. CDR1 is MNHEY and CDR2 is SVGAGI in the germline V gene. The length of the CDR3 is 14 residues. V shed 6 bases and J 4 bases; nucleotides not matched to a gene: 4. Here the CDR3 reads CASSPGQGAYEQYF. In nucleotides, the CDR3 is TGTGCCAGCAGCCCGGGACAGGGGGCGTACGAGCAGTACTTC.

The sample holds many counts of this clonotype. This chain connects TRBV6-6 to TRBJ2-7, with a tentative D call TRBD2 (6 bases). This CDR3 region has 15 residues. CDR1 is MNHNY, CDR2 SVGAGI, per germline (reference sequence). Between the trimmed V and J ends, which lost 3 bases and 0 bases, there was a span of 12 bases. The CDR3 region is CASSYQAGRSYEQYF. DNA for the CDR3: TGTGCCAGCAGTTATCAGGCGGGGCGCTCCTACGAGCAGTACTTC.

This clonotype was counted many times. The chain combines TRBV30 with TRBJ1-2; TRBD1 aligns across 8 bases. The CDR3 extends over 15 amino acids. CDR1 and CDR2 from the germline V gene are GTSNPN and SVGIG (reference sequence). V was clipped by 2 bases and J by 8 bases; unmatched bases: 13. The CDR3 region has the DNA TGTGCCTGGAGTCGTACCCCGCAGGGGGCTTGGGGCTACACCTTC. Translating gives CAWSRTPQGAWGYTF.

The table lists this clonotype with many counts. The chain couples TRBV6-1 to TRBJ1-5; D is undetermined. The CDR3 runs 15 residues. V was trimmed by 4 bases and J by 0 bases, leaving 10 bases between them. The germline V gene encodes CDR1 MNHNS and CDR2 SASEGT. The CDR3: CASSAGRVSNQPQHF. Written as DNA, the CDR3 is TGTGCCAGCAGTGCGGGGAGGGTTAGCAATCAGCCCCAGCATTTT.

This clonotype was found many times. The chain combines TRBV10-3 with TRBJ2-7; D remains ambiguous. V lost 3 bases and J lost 3, with 3 bases in between. This CDR3 contains 11 residues. CDR1 is ENHRY and CDR2 is SYGVKD in the germline V gene. CDR3 region: CAISDSYEQYF. In DNA, the CDR3 is TGTGCCATCAGTGACAGCTACGAGCAGTACTTC.

This clonotype was seen many times. J is TRBJ2-3 and V is TRBV10-1; the match to TRBD2 covers 8 bases. The CDR3 extends over 16 amino acids. Germline CDR1 and CDR2: WNHNN and SYGVQD (reference sequence). The ends lost 2 bases at V and 6 bases at J; junction bases unmatched: 10. Written as DNA, the CDR3 is TGCGCCAGCAGTGAGGAACTAGCGGACAAAAGGGATACGCAGTATTTT. Residues: CASSEELADKRDTQYF.

This clonotype was recorded at least ten times. The chain carries TRBV30 and TRBJ1-1, with D maybe TRBD1 (5 bases). Trimming took 5 bases from V and 11 from J, leaving 27 bases between them. The CDR3 loop spans 15 amino acids. The germline V gene has CDR1 GTSNPN and CDR2 SVGIG (reference sequence). The CDR3 reads CAWRPPTGTEDKAFF. Here the CDR3 DNA reads TGTGCCTGGCGTCCTCCTACCGGGACCGAAGATAAGGCTTTCTTT.

This chain joins TRBV7-2 and TRBJ2-7; D possibly corresponds to TRBD1 (6 bases). Germline V gene data show CDR1 as SGHTA and CDR2 as FQGNSA. The CDR3 has 15 residues. Trimming cost V 1 base and J 0 bases, with 10 bases left between them. CDR3 in DNA: TGTGCCAGCAGCTTAGGAGGGGGAGACTCCTACGAGCAGTACTTC. The encoded protein is CASSLGGGDSYEQYF.

This clonotype has at least ten counts. The V gene is TRBV4-1, the J gene TRBJ2-7, with a tentative D call TRBD1 (5 bases). With 0 bases removed from V and 4 bases from J, the gap between germline ends came to 22 bases. The CDR3 runs to 18 residues. Per the germline V gene, CDR1 is MGHRA and CDR2 is YSYEKL. CDR3 protein: CASSQEPRLQGIQYEQYF. The CDR3 DNA reads TGCGCCAGCAGCCAAGAACCTCGTCTCCAGGGCATACAGTACGAGCAGTACTTC.

This clonotype was counted between two and nine times. The chain has TRBV25-1 and TRBJ2-3; D is ambiguous. The V and J ends lost 3 bases and 1 base respectively, with 11 bases between them. The CDR3 sequence is 15 residues long. CDR1 and CDR2 (germline): MGHDK, SYGVNS. Here the CDR3 DNA reads TGTGCCAGCAGTGATCACCGCCCGGGCACAGATACGCAGTATTTT. This encodes CASSDHRPGTDTQYF. Full variable domain (missing parts from reference TRBV25-1 and TRBJ2-3): EADIYQTPRYLVIGTGKKITLECSQTMGHDKMYWYQQDPGMELHLIHYSYGVNSTEKGDLSSESTVSRIRTEHFPLTLESARPSHTSQYLCASSDHRPGTDTQYFGPGTRLTVL.

This clonotype was counted at least ten times. CDR3 sequence (DNA): TGCGCCAGCAGCACCATAGCGGGGGGTCTTAATGAGCAGTTCTTC. It specifies CASSTIAGGLNEQFF. This rearrangement joins TRBV5-1 to TRBJ2-1; the match to TRBD2 covers 10 bases. CDR1 and CDR2 (germline): SGHRS, YFSETQ. J lost 7 bases, V lost 4 bases, and 8 bases had no gene match. The CDR3 loop spans 15 amino acids. Full variable domain (missing parts from reference TRBV5-1 and TRBJ2-1): KAGVTQTPRYLIKTRGQQVTLSCSPISGHRSVSWYQQTPGQGLQFLFEYFSETQRNKGNFPGRFSGRQFSNSRSEMNVSTLELGDSALYLCASSTIAGGLNEQFFGPGTRLTVL.

This clonotype has at least ten counts. V is TRBV5-6 and J is TRBJ2-5; D gene ambiguous. Per germline, CDR1 SGHDT and CDR2 YYEEEE. This CDR3 region has 11 residues. Trimming took off 3 bases at V and 5 bases at J, with 5 bases between the two ends. CDR3 amino acids: CASSSRETQYF. The CDR3 bases are TGTGCCAGCAGCTCTCGGGAGACCCAGTACTTC.

This clonotype was detected a few times. The chain employs TRBV9 and TRBJ2-3, with a possible D match to TRBD1 (6 bases). V lost 0 bases to trimming and J lost 3 bases, with 11 bases between them. Germline V lookup: CDR1 SGDLS, CDR2 YYNGEE. CDR3 length: 15 amino acids. In DNA, the CDR3 is TGTGCCAGCAGCGTAGTCACAGGGCCGACAGATACGCAGTATTTT. It is translated as CASSVVTGPTDTQYF.

This clonotype was counted ten times or more. The chain recombines TRBV19 with TRBJ2-7; the D gene is possibly TRBD2 (5 bases). V was cut by 2 bases and J by 3 bases, with 11 bases left in between. This CDR3 region has 14 residues. Per germline, CDR1 LNHDA and CDR2 SQIVND (reference sequence). The chain's CDR3 is CASSILNGDYEQYF. CDR3 DNA: TGTGCCAGTAGTATACTGAACGGGGACTACGAGCAGTACTTC. Full variable domain (rest looked up from reference TRBV19 and TRBJ2-7): DGGITQSPKYLFRKEGQNVTLSCEQNLNHDAMYWYRQDPGQGLRLIYYSQIVNDFQKGDIAEGYSVSREKKESFPLTVTSAQKNPTAFYLCASSILNGDYEQYFGPGTRLTVT.

The table lists this clonotype with many counts. V and J are TRBV7-6 and TRBJ2-1; 10 positions agree with TRBD2. CDR3 length: 14 residues. Trimming cost V 1 base and J 8 bases; bases outside gene matches: 2. CDR1 and CDR2 (germline): SGHVS, FNYEAQ. The CDR3 protein is CASSLDLAGDEQFF. DNA of the CDR3: TGTGCCAGCAGCTTAGATCTAGCGGGGGATGAGCAGTTCTTC.